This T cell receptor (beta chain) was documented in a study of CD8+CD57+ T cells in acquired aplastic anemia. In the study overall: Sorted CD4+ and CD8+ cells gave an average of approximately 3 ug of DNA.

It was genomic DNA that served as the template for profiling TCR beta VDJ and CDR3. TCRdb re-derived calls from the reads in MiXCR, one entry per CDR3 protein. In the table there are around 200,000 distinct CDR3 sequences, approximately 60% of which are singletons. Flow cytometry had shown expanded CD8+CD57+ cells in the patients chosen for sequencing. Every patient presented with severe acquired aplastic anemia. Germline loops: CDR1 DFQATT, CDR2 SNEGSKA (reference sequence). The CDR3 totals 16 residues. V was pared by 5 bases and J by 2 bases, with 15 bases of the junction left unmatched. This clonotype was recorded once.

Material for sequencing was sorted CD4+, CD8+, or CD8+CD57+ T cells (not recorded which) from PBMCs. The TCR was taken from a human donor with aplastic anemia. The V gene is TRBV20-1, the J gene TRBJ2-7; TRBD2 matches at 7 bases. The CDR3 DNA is TGCAGTGCTTCCCCCGTAGCCAGCGGGAAACCCTACGAGCAGTACTTC. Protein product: CSASPVASGKPYEQYF.